These T cell receptor beta chains were read from a single sample in a study of blood T cell repertoires in COVID-19. Only in-frame clones appear in the TCRdb table, and some are missing; sequencing was by immunoSEQ multiplex PCR. The sample consists of about 67,000 clones, 87% of them appearing once. Sequencing was performed on peripheral blood. The receptors derive from a woman of 80 years or more with acute or convalescent COVID-19. Both conserved end residues are part of each CDR3. Fields, in order: J gene, clone size, V gene, D gene, CDR3 protein, CDR3 DNA. D genes are given only for firm matches. Some rows have no size entry. The others give once, few or many, or a class for an expanded clone.

j_gene: TRBJ2-2; abundance: NA; v_gene: TRBV19; d_gene: NA; CDR3aa: CASSTQFGELFF; CDR3nt: TGTGCCAGTAGTACCCAATTCGGGGAGCTGTTTTTT
j_gene: TRBJ2-7; abundance: NA; v_gene: TRBV7-6; d_gene: TRBD2; CDR3aa: CASSPTRTSGYYEQYF; CDR3nt: TGTGCCAGCAGCCCAACGCGGACTAGCGGTTATTACGAGCAGTACTTC
j_gene: TRBJ1-1; abundance: NA; v_gene: TRBV5-1; d_gene: TRBD1; CDR3aa: CASSKGQGIATEAFF; CDR3nt: TGCGCCAGCAGCAAGGGACAGGGGATCGCCACTGAAGCTTTCTTT
j_gene: TRBJ2-7; abundance: NA; v_gene: TRBV3-1/TRBV3-2; d_gene: TRBD2; CDR3aa: CASSHASGRGEQYF; CDR3nt: TGTGCCAGCAGCCACGCTAGCGGGAGGGGCGAGCAGTACTTC
j_gene: TRBJ1-2; abundance: few; v_gene: TRBV5-1; d_gene: TRBD1; CDR3aa: CASSTGTANYGYTF; CDR3nt: TGCGCCAGCAGCACTGGGACAGCTAACTATGGCTACACCTTC
j_gene: TRBJ2-1; abundance: NA; v_gene: TRBV30; d_gene: TRBD2; CDR3aa: CAWSILGAGGPNNEQFF; CDR3nt: TGTGCCTGGAGTATCCTCGGAGCGGGAGGGCCTAACAATGAGCAGTTCTTC
j_gene: TRBJ1-1; abundance: NA; v_gene: TRBV18; d_gene: NA; CDR3aa: CASSPGGRNTEAFF; CDR3nt: TGTGCCAGCTCACCAGGGGGCCGGAACACTGAAGCTTTCTTT
j_gene: TRBJ1-4; abundance: NA; v_gene: TRBV6-5; d_gene: TRBD1; CDR3aa: CASSTSTGADEKLFF; CDR3nt: TGTGCCAGCAGTACATCAACAGGGGCGGATGAAAAACTGTTTTTT
j_gene: TRBJ2-5; abundance: NA; v_gene: TRBV9; d_gene: TRBD1; CDR3aa: CASSARQGGETQYF; CDR3nt: TGTGCCAGCAGCGCCCGACAGGGTGGGGAGACCCAGTACTTC
j_gene: TRBJ2-7; abundance: NA; v_gene: TRBV7-2; d_gene: TRBD2; CDR3aa: CASSLDGTSGAYEQYF; CDR3nt: TGTGCCAGCAGCTTAGACGGGACTAGCGGGGCCTACGAGCAGTACTTC
j_gene: TRBJ2-2; abundance: NA; v_gene: TRBV7-2; d_gene: NA; CDR3aa: CASSATPGTGELFF; CDR3nt: TGTGCCAGCAGCGCGACCCCGGGAACCGGGGAGCTGTTTTTT
j_gene: TRBJ2-1; abundance: NA; v_gene: TRBV11-3; d_gene: NA; CDR3aa: CASSGRVNEQFF; CDR3nt: TGTGCCAGCAGCGGCAGGGTCAATGAGCAGTTCTTC
j_gene: TRBJ1-4; abundance: few; v_gene: TRBV2; d_gene: TRBD1; CDR3aa: CASSSDRGTEKLFF; CDR3nt: TGTGCCAGCAGTTCAGACAGGGGAACTGAAAAACTGTTTTTT
j_gene: TRBJ2-3; abundance: NA; v_gene: TRBV6-4; d_gene: TRBD2; CDR3aa: CASSEIAGDTDTQYF; CDR3nt: TGTGCCAGCAGTGAGATAGCGGGAGACACAGATACGCAGTATTTT
j_gene: TRBJ1-3; abundance: NA; v_gene: TRBV7-2; d_gene: NA; CDR3aa: CASSLEHLTSGNTIYF; CDR3nt: TGTGCCAGCAGCTTAGAACACCTTACCTCTGGAAACACCATATATTTT
j_gene: TRBJ1-3; abundance: few; v_gene: TRBV6-5; d_gene: NA; CDR3aa: CASSYQFARGNTIYF; CDR3nt: TGTGCCAGCAGTTACCAGTTTGCCAGAGGAAACACCATATATTTT
j_gene: TRBJ2-7; abundance: NA; v_gene: TRBV27; d_gene: TRBD2; CDR3aa: CASWASGSLYEQYF; CDR3nt: TGTGCCAGCTGGGCTAGCGGGAGTTTGTACGAGCAGTACTTC
j_gene: TRBJ1-2; abundance: NA; v_gene: TRBV4-3; d_gene: TRBD1; CDR3aa: CASSQATGTANYGYTF; CDR3nt: TGCGCCAGCAGCCAAGCTACCGGGACAGCGAACTATGGCTACACCTTC
j_gene: TRBJ1-5; abundance: NA; v_gene: TRBV6-5; d_gene: TRBD1; CDR3aa: CASRRTGAANQPQHF; CDR3nt: TGTGCCAGCAGACGGACAGGGGCCGCCAATCAGCCCCAGCATTTT
j_gene: TRBJ1-2; abundance: few; v_gene: TRBV30; d_gene: TRBD1; CDR3aa: CLGDRRAGYTF; CDR3nt: TGTTTAGGGGACAGAAGGGCTGGCTACACCTTC
j_gene: TRBJ2-3; abundance: NA; v_gene: TRBV15; d_gene: NA; CDR3aa: CASSRDSTDTQYF; CDR3nt: TGTGCCTCAAGCCGGGATTCTACAGATACGCAGTATTTT
j_gene: TRBJ2-1; abundance: NA; v_gene: TRBV5-1; d_gene: TRBD2; CDR3aa: CASSSTSGGWEFF; CDR3nt: TGCGCCAGCAGCTCCACTAGCGGGGGCTGGGAATTCTTC
j_gene: TRBJ2-7; abundance: few; v_gene: TRBV6-6; d_gene: TRBD2; CDR3aa: CASSPSGRANEQYF; CDR3nt: TGTGCCAGCAGTCCTAGCGGGAGGGCCAACGAGCAGTACTTC
j_gene: TRBJ2-3; abundance: NA; v_gene: TRBV18; d_gene: NA; CDR3aa: CASSPDSPNTQYF; CDR3nt: TGTGCCAGCTCACCAGACAGTCCAAATACGCAGTATTTT
j_gene: TRBJ1-2; abundance: NA; v_gene: TRBV29-1; d_gene: NA; CDR3aa: CSVDRNGYTF; CDR3nt: TGCAGCGTCGACAGAAATGGCTACACCTTC
j_gene: TRBJ2-2; abundance: NA; v_gene: TRBV5-1; d_gene: TRBD1; CDR3aa: CASSRDRVDTGELFF; CDR3nt: TGCGCCAGCAGCAGGGACAGGGTTGATACCGGGGAGCTGTTTTTT
j_gene: TRBJ2-3; abundance: NA; v_gene: TRBV7-9; d_gene: NA; CDR3aa: CATHPGQITDTQYF; CDR3nt: TGTGCCACCCACCCTGGTCAGATCACAGATACGCAGTATTTT
j_gene: TRBJ2-3; abundance: NA; v_gene: TRBV11-3; d_gene: TRBD2; CDR3aa: CASSPSGRGDTQYF; CDR3nt: TGTGCCAGCAGCCCTAGCGGGAGGGGAGATACGCAGTATTTT
j_gene: TRBJ2-1; abundance: once; v_gene: TRBV6-4; d_gene: NA; CDR3aa: CASFPTGNGNEQFF; CDR3nt: TGTGCCAGCTTCCCCACAGGGAATGGCAATGAGCAGTTCTTC
j_gene: TRBJ2-1; abundance: few; v_gene: TRBV28; d_gene: NA; CDR3aa: CASSLRGINEQFF; CDR3nt: TGTGCCAGCAGTTTAAGAGGGATCAATGAGCAGTTCTTC
j_gene: TRBJ1-6; abundance: NA; v_gene: TRBV2; d_gene: TRBD1; CDR3aa: CASSVSRGISPLHF; CDR3nt: TGTGCCAGCAGTGTCTCCAGGGGGATTTCACCCCTCCACTTT
j_gene: TRBJ2-2; abundance: NA; v_gene: TRBV28; d_gene: TRBD1; CDR3aa: CASSVSGTAFRELFF; CDR3nt: TGTGCCAGCAGTGTTTCCGGGACAGCCTTCCGGGAGCTGTTTTTT
j_gene: TRBJ2-2; abundance: NA; v_gene: TRBV18; d_gene: TRBD2; CDR3aa: CASSEPTSPIQGGELFF; CDR3nt: TGTGCCAGCTCCGAGCCGACTAGCCCGATCCAAGGCGGGGAGCTGTTTTTT
j_gene: TRBJ2-7; abundance: NA; v_gene: TRBV5-1; d_gene: TRBD2; CDR3aa: CASSLEGGGIYEQYF; CDR3nt: TGCGCCAGCAGCTTGGAGGGCGGGGGAATCTACGAGCAGTACTTC
j_gene: TRBJ2-3; abundance: NA; v_gene: TRBV27; d_gene: TRBD2; CDR3aa: CASRRLAVTDTQYF; CDR3nt: TGTGCCAGCAGGAGACTAGCGGTCACAGATACGCAGTATTTT
j_gene: TRBJ1-1; abundance: NA; v_gene: TRBV6-5; d_gene: NA; CDR3aa: CASRDTGFTEAFF; CDR3nt: TGTGCCAGCAGAGATACAGGGTTCACTGAAGCTTTCTTT
j_gene: TRBJ2-7; abundance: NA; v_gene: TRBV19; d_gene: NA; CDR3aa: CASRKGLYEQYF; CDR3nt: TGTGCCAGTAGAAAAGGACTGTACGAGCAGTACTTC
j_gene: TRBJ1-3; abundance: NA; v_gene: TRBV7-9; d_gene: NA; CDR3aa: CASSLNVESSGNTIYF; CDR3nt: TGTGCCAGCAGCTTAAATGTGGAGAGCTCTGGAAACACCATATATTTT
j_gene: TRBJ2-3; abundance: once; v_gene: TRBV5-1; d_gene: TRBD2; CDR3aa: CASSLGRTSGEITDTQYF; CDR3nt: TGCGCCAGCAGCTTGGGCAGGACTAGCGGGGAGATCACAGATACGCAGTATTTT
j_gene: TRBJ1-1; abundance: NA; v_gene: TRBV28; d_gene: NA; CDR3aa: CASSRRGGYTEAFF; CDR3nt: TGTGCCAGCAGCCGCCGGGGGGGGTACACTGAAGCTTTCTTT
j_gene: TRBJ2-7; abundance: NA; v_gene: TRBV6-1; d_gene: NA; CDR3aa: CASSEAGTFYEQYF; CDR3nt: TGTGCCAGCAGTGAAGCCGGGACATTTTACGAGCAGTACTTC
j_gene: TRBJ2-5; abundance: NA; v_gene: TRBV7-8; d_gene: NA; CDR3aa: CASRPNRASQETQYF; CDR3nt: TGTGCCAGCAGACCCAACAGGGCCAGCCAAGAGACCCAGTACTTC
j_gene: TRBJ2-1; abundance: NA; v_gene: TRBV7-9; d_gene: TRBD2; CDR3aa: CASSLWGTSDYNEQFF; CDR3nt: TGTGCCAGCAGCTTATGGGGGACTAGCGACTACAATGAGCAGTTCTTC
j_gene: TRBJ2-2; abundance: few; v_gene: TRBV28; d_gene: NA; CDR3aa: CAHRGGPDTGELFF; CDR3nt: TGTGCCCACCGAGGGGGACCGGACACCGGGGAGCTGTTTTTT
j_gene: TRBJ2-6; abundance: NA; v_gene: TRBV15; d_gene: NA; CDR3aa: CATGSFSGANVLTF; CDR3nt: TGTGCCACCGGCTCCTTTTCTGGGGCCAACGTCCTGACTTTC
j_gene: TRBJ1-5; abundance: NA; v_gene: TRBV3-1/TRBV3-2; d_gene: NA; CDR3aa: CASSQDLGGPQHF; CDR3nt: TGTGCCAGCAGCCAAGATCTCGGCGGGCCCCAGCATTTT
j_gene: TRBJ2-7; abundance: NA; v_gene: TRBV5-6; d_gene: NA; CDR3aa: CASSFFAGPSYEQYF; CDR3nt: TGTGCCAGCAGCTTCTTCGCGGGGCCCTCCTACGAGCAGTACTTC
j_gene: TRBJ2-3; abundance: NA; v_gene: TRBV29-1; d_gene: NA; CDR3aa: CSVVQTTDTQYF; CDR3nt: TGCAGCGTTGTACAGACGACAGATACGCAGTATTTT
j_gene: TRBJ2-1; abundance: once; v_gene: TRBV14; d_gene: NA; CDR3aa: CASSQVRRGNEQFF; CDR3nt: TGTGCCAGCAGCCAAGTTAGAAGGGGGAATGAGCAGTTCTTC
j_gene: TRBJ1-4; abundance: NA; v_gene: TRBV18; d_gene: TRBD1; CDR3aa: CASSPPTGDGKLFF; CDR3nt: TGTGCCAGCTCACCACCTACAGGGGACGGAAAACTGTTTTTT
j_gene: TRBJ2-1; abundance: NA; v_gene: TRBV19; d_gene: NA; CDR3aa: CASADQGAYNEQFF; CDR3nt: TGTGCCAGTGCAGACCAGGGCGCCTACAATGAGCAGTTCTTC
j_gene: TRBJ2-3; abundance: few; v_gene: TRBV5-1; d_gene: TRBD2; CDR3aa: CASSLAGGGADTQYF; CDR3nt: TGCGCCAGCAGCTTGGCTGGCGGGGGGGCCGATACGCAGTATTTT
j_gene: TRBJ1-2; abundance: NA; v_gene: TRBV7-8; d_gene: NA; CDR3aa: CASRGVNGYTF; CDR3nt: TGTGCCTCCCGGGGTGTCAATGGCTACACCTTC